This TCR beta chain was profiled in a study of shared clonotypes between healthy human individuals. V lost 4 bases and J lost 6, with 7 bases in between. Germline V gene sequence: CDR1 SGHVS, CDR2 FNYEAQ. CDR3 length: 11 residues. Clones were sequenced by immunoSEQ multiplex PCR, and TCRdb holds only the in-frame ones, with some missing. The table shows about 510,000 clones, with about 80% occurring only once. V gene TRBV7-6 combines with J gene TRBJ2-7; D remains ambiguous. Sequencing used PBMCs. This TCR came from a middle-aged woman in good health. Some clones in this sample may be carry-over from other donors' samples. The CDR3 spells CASSSLTEQYF. The CDR3 nucleotides read TGTGCCAGCAGCTCCTTAACCGAGCAGTACTTC.